These 14 T cell receptor beta chains were all obtained from the same sample, sequenced in a study of T cell responses to AZD1222 COVID-19 vaccine. Clones were read by immunoSEQ multiplex PCR, and TCRdb kept only the in-frame ones, dropping some. The sample lists about 130,000 clones, roughly nine tenths occurring once. Source: peripheral blood, taken on day 0 of AZD1222 vaccination. The receptors originated from an adult in good health.

The rearrangement links TRBV6-2 or TRBV6-3 to TRBJ2-1; 9 bases align to TRBD2. This CDR3 comprises 18 residues. The germline V gene has CDR1 MNHEY and CDR2 SVGEGT. V was clipped by 6 bases and J by 10 bases; unmatched bases: 22. CDR3 sequence (DNA): TGTGCCAGCAGCCTCCTCTTTTCGGCGGGGGGGCCAAACAGCGAGCAGTTCTTC. Translating gives CASSLLFSAGGPNSEQFF.

A word on this clone: Lacking the conserved final phenylalanine or tryptophan, this CDR3 likely reflects a read error. The limits of the CDR3 on the DNA are not certain, so only TCRdb's listed CDR3 is given. This sequence joins TRBV18 and TRBJ2-4; the D call in the table, TRBD1, was not verified against the DNA. The CDR3 is made up of 13 amino acids, end residues included. Germline V CDR1 and CDR2: KGHSH, LQKENI. The CDR3 sequence: CASSPGGQGERVC.

This sequence joins TRBV28 and TRBJ1-1; D unresolved. Per the germline V gene, CDR1 is MDHEN and CDR2 is SYDVKM. V lost 8 bases to trimming and J lost 1 base, with 8 bases between them. CDR3 length equals 12 residues. The DNA for the CDR3 is TGTGCCAGCTCCGCCTGGAACACTGAAGCTTTCTTT. Translation gives CASSAWNTEAFF.

The CDR3, as DNA: TGTGCCTGCTCCTCGGGCCGTTGGTTCGATGAGCAGTTCTTC. This gives the protein CACSSGRWFDEQFF. The rearrangement joins TRBV30 to TRBJ2-1; D is unclear. Germline V lookup: CDR1 GTSNPN, CDR2 SVGIG (reference sequence). This CDR3 spans 14 amino acids. V gave up 6 bases and J gave up 8 bases, with 20 bases separating them.

By sample share, this clone is medium-sized (0.01 to 0.1%). V gene TRBV11-3 combines with J gene TRBJ2-1, with D perhaps matching TRBD1 or TRBD2 (6 bases each). The CDR3 spans 13 residues. Germline-derived CDR1 and CDR2 are SGHNT and YENEEA. The V gene lost 1 base and the J gene lost 8 bases, with 9 bases spanning the gap. CDR3 region: CASSLAGGDEQFF. The CDR3, as DNA: TGTGCCAGCAGCTTAGCCGGGGGCGATGAGCAGTTCTTC.

V and J are TRBV7-2 and TRBJ2-3; 7 bases are a match to TRBD2. The CDR3 length is 16 residues. The V gene's germline CDR1 is SGHTA and CDR2 FQGNSA. V was clipped by 3 bases and J by 0 bases; unmatched bases: 6. CDR3 nucleotide sequence: TGTGCCAGCAGCTTTCAAAGCGGGACGAGCACAGATACGCAGTATTTT. It yields the protein CASSFQSGTSTDTQYF. The full variable domain, in which reference TRBV7-2 and TRBJ2-3 provide the parts outside the CDR3, is GAGVSQSPSNKVTEKGKDVELRCDPISGHTALYWYRQSLGQGLEFLIYFQGNSAPDKSGLPSDRFSAERTGGSVSTLTIQRTQQEDSAVYLCASSFQSGTSTDTQYFGPGTRLTVL.

The V and J genes are TRBV9 and TRBJ2-7; D is perhaps TRBD2 (7 bases). The germline CDR1 and CDR2 sequences are SGDLS and YYNGEE. The CDR3 covers 15 residues. The V end lost 3 bases, the J end lost 1 base, and 14 bases lay between the germline ends. Here the CDR3 DNA reads TGTGCCAGCAGCGCTCACGGGGGGCCGTCCTACGAGCAGTACTTC. Translation gives CASSAHGGPSYEQYF.

The chain uses TRBV7-6 and TRBJ2-3, with a possible D match to TRBD2 (5 bases). Trimming left V 1 base short and J 4 bases short, with 12 bases between. This CDR3 has 15 amino acids. CDR1 and CDR2 from the germline V gene are SGHVS and FNYEAQ. The CDR3 protein is CASSLVSESPDTQYF. In DNA form, the CDR3 reads TGTGCCAGCAGCTTAGTTAGCGAGAGCCCAGATACGCAGTATTTT.

The gene calls are TRBV9 and TRBJ2-3; 11 bases fit TRBD2. J lost 2 bases, V lost 3 bases, and 8 bases had no gene match. Germline assignment: CDR1 SGDLS and CDR2 YYNGEE. This CDR3 is 17 amino acids long. DNA for the CDR3: TGTGCCAGCAGCGACTCCCTAGCGGGGGGTTCCACAGATACGCAGTATTTT. Its translation is CASSDSLAGGSTDTQYF.

The chain joins TRBV9 to TRBJ2-6; D call uncertain. This CDR3 spans 14 amino acids. Germline loops: CDR1 SGDLS, CDR2 YYNGEE. V was pared by 2 bases and J by 3 bases, with 6 bases between. CDR3 bases: TGTGCCAGCAGCGTTCACAGTGGGGCCAACGTCCTGACTTTC. It encodes CASSVHSGANVLTF.

The chain employs TRBV7-2 and TRBJ1-3; D call uncertain. Germline-derived CDR1 and CDR2 are SGHTA and FQGNSA. The V end was cut by 3 bases, the J end by 0 bases, with 6 bases between. This CDR3 has 14 residues. The CDR3 protein is CASSFGDSGNTIYF. The CDR3 nucleotides read TGTGCCAGCAGCTTTGGGGACTCTGGAAACACCATATATTTT.

This clone was found a few times. This rearrangement joins TRBV6-5 to TRBJ1-6; 12 bases match TRBD1. This CDR3 has 15 amino acids. V gave up 6 bases and J gave up 10 bases; unmatched junction bases: 7. From germline, CDR1 is MNHEY and CDR2 SVGAGI. The CDR3 region is CASSHPGTGGSPLHF. The DNA for the CDR3 is TGTGCCAGCAGCCATCCCGGGACAGGGGGCTCACCCCTCCACTTT.

This chain joins TRBV18 and TRBJ2-2, with unresolved D. The germline V gene has CDR1 KGHSH and CDR2 LQKENI. CDR3 length equals 17 residues. Between the trimmed V and J ends, which lost 6 bases and 2 bases, there was a span of 19 bases. CDR3 nucleotide sequence: TGTGCCAGCTCGCCCCCCCGGCTCAGAGAAAACACCGGGGAGCTGTTTTTT. The encoded protein is CASSPPRLRENTGELFF.

The genes are TRBV2 and TRBJ1-5, with D uncertain. The V gene's germline CDR1 is SNHLY and CDR2 FYNNEI. Trimming removed 6 bases from V and 4 bases from J, with 10 bases in between. This CDR3 comprises 13 residues. CDR3 region: CASRASWNQPQHF. DNA of the CDR3: TGTGCCAGCAGGGCCAGTTGGAATCAGCCCCAGCATTTT.